The 30 T cell receptor beta chains in this list originate from one sample, sequenced in a study of blood T cell repertoires in COVID-19. Here immunoSEQ multiplex PCR was the method, and the copy in TCRdb shows in-frame clones only, minus some. The repertoire has approximately 670,000 clones, approximately 90% of them found once; the top ten carry 0.2% to 0.3%. The source material was peripheral blood. The receptors shown here come from a woman under 30 with acute or convalescent COVID-19.

The rearrangement uses TRBV18 and TRBJ2-7; D ambiguous. CDR1 and CDR2 from the germline V gene are KGHSH and LQKENI. V was shortened by 3 bases and J by 0 bases, with 6 bases between the two germline ends. The CDR3 is made up of 13 amino acids. CDR3 sequence: CASSPSNSYEQYF. The DNA for the CDR3 is TGTGCCAGCTCACCTTCTAACTCCTACGAGCAGTACTTC.

The chain is built from TRBV7-2 and TRBJ1-1; D gene uncertain. The CDR3 is 14 residues long. Germline V gives CDR1 SGHTA, CDR2 FQGNSA. V shed 3 bases and J shed 4 bases, with 12 bases lying between them. This chain's CDR3 is CASSLRSMSTEAFF. The DNA of the CDR3 is TGTGCCAGCAGCTTGCGGAGCATGAGCACTGAAGCTTTCTTT.

The V and J genes are TRBV7-2 and TRBJ1-4; D not resolved. CDR3 length equals 14 residues. Trimming took 2 bases from V and 6 from J, leaving 10 bases between them. Germline CDR1 SGHTA, CDR2 FQGNSA. In nucleotides, the CDR3 is TGTGCCAGCAGCTTACTTGGAGGAGATGAAAAACTGTTTTTT. Amino acids: CASSLLGGDEKLFF. The entire variable domain, with the rest obtained from reference TRBV7-2 and TRBJ1-4, is as follows: GAGVSQSPSNKVTEKGKDVELRCDPISGHTALYWYRQSLGQGLEFLIYFQGNSAPDKSGLPSDRFSAERTGGSVSTLTIQRTQQEDSAVYLCASSLLGGDEKLFFGSGTQLSVL.

The J gene is TRBJ2-5, the V gene TRBV2; no definite D call. The CDR3 spans 11 residues. Between the trimmed V and J ends, which lost 4 bases and 3 bases, there was a span of 3 bases. The germline CDR1 and CDR2 sequences are SNHLY and FYNNEI. CDR3 sequence (DNA): TGTGCCAGCAGTGCTAAAGAGACCCAGTACTTC. Translating it yields CASSAKETQYF.

CDR3 residues: CASSRDRANSPLHF. In DNA form, the CDR3 reads TGTGCCAGCAGCCGGGACAGGGCTAATTCACCCCTCCACTTT. The chain carries TRBV7-9 and TRBJ1-6, with 9 bases aligning to TRBD1. The CDR3 is 14 amino acids. Germline V lookup: CDR1 SEHNR, CDR2 FQNEAQ (reference sequence). Trimming at V came to 5 bases and at J to 6 bases, leaving 2 bases not matched to a gene.

This rearrangement joins TRBV27 to TRBJ2-6, with 9 bases matching TRBD2. This CDR3 is 17 amino acids long. Germline values: CDR1 MNHEY, CDR2 SMNVEV (reference sequence). V was clipped by 5 bases and J by 0 bases; unmatched bases: 5. CDR3 bases: TGTGCCAGCAGTCCGTGGACTAGCGTCTCTGGGGCCAACGTCCTGACTTTC. Encoded protein: CASSPWTSVSGANVLTF.

Here the CDR3 reads CASSVLSGEKLFF. The CDR3 DNA is TGTGCCAGCAGCGTACTTAGCGGGGAAAAACTGTTTTTT. The gene calls are TRBV9 and TRBJ1-4; no firm D call. Germline loops: CDR1 SGDLS, CDR2 YYNGEE. The length of the CDR3 is 13 residues. Trimming pared 1 base from V and 8 bases from J, leaving 9 bases between.

This chain uses TRBV18 with TRBJ2-5, with TRBD2 identical over 11 bases. The J segment lost 1 base and the V segment lost 3 bases, leaving 1 base of the junction unmatched. CDR1 is KGHSH and CDR2 is LQKENI in the germline V gene. CDR3 length equals 15 residues. CDR3: CASSPTSGTQETQYF. The CDR3 DNA sequence: TGTGCCAGCTCACCGACTAGCGGGACCCAAGAGACCCAGTACTTC. The complete variable domain, with remaining parts taken from reference TRBV18 and TRBJ2-5, reads NAGVMQNPRHLVRRRGQEARLRCSPMKGHSHVYWYRQLPEEGLKFMVYLQKENIIDESGMPKERFSAEFPKEGPSILRIQQVVRGDSAAYFCASSPTSGTQETQYFGPGTRLLVL.

The J gene is TRBJ2-1, the V gene TRBV27; 7 bases match TRBD1. V lost 3 bases, J lost 9 bases, and 11 bases stayed unmatched. In germline, CDR1 is MNHEY, CDR2 SMNVEV (reference sequence). The CDR3 has 15 amino acids. The CDR3 bases are TGTGCCAGCAGTTTTCTCGGGCCAGGGGGTGTTGAGCAGTTCTTC. It is translated as CASSFLGPGGVEQFF.

The chain has TRBV5-4 and TRBJ1-2; 7 bases agree with TRBD1. Trimming at V came to 4 bases and at J to 5 bases, leaving 5 bases not matched to a gene. Germline assignment: CDR1 SGHNT and CDR2 YYREEE (reference sequence). The CDR3 spans 13 residues. CDR3 region: CASSQTGKYGYTF. For the CDR3, the DNA is TGTGCCAGCAGCCAGACAGGGAAGTATGGCTACACCTTC. The full variable domain, rest sourced from reference TRBV5-4 and TRBJ1-2, is ETGVTQSPTHLIKTRGQQVTLRCSSQSGHNTVSWYQQALGQGPQFIFQYYREEENGRGNFPPRFSGLQFPNYSSELNVNALELDDSALYLCASSQTGKYGYTFGSGTRLTVV.

The CDR3 loop reads CASGTGWDNYGYTF. As DNA, the CDR3 is TGTGCTAGTGGAACAGGGTGGGATAACTATGGCTACACCTTC. This chain links TRBV12-5 with TRBJ1-2, with a possible D match to TRBD1 (6 bases). Per germline, CDR1 LGHNT and CDR2 FRNRAP. The CDR3 has 14 residues. With 6 bases removed from V and 1 base from J, the gap between germline ends came to 12 bases.

This chain links TRBV9 with TRBJ2-3; 13 bases map to TRBD2. CDR1 is SGDLS and CDR2 is YYNGEE in the germline V gene. The CDR3 runs 15 residues. V shed 3 bases and J 7 bases; nucleotides not matched to a gene: 5. CDR3 DNA: TGTGCCAGCAGCGGCTCACTAGCGGGGGGGCATACGCAGTATTTT. Translation: CASSGSLAGGHTQYF.

The genes are TRBV20-1 and TRBJ1-4, with 7 nucleotides matching TRBD1. The J segment lost 8 bases and the V segment lost 3 bases, leaving 15 bases of the junction unmatched. The CDR3 has 16 residues. Germline loops: CDR1 DFQATT, CDR2 SNEGSKA (reference sequence). CDR3 sequence: CSASSGRQGIGEKLFF. The CDR3 DNA is TGCAGTGCTAGTTCGGGTCGACAGGGTATAGGGGAAAAACTGTTTTTT.

The chain combines TRBV29-1 with TRBJ2-7; D uncertain. CDR1 and CDR2 from the germline V gene are SQVTM and ANQGSEA. V lost 4 bases, J lost 0 bases, and 10 bases lay in between. The CDR3 runs to 13 residues. CDR3 loop: CSVGAPSSYEQYF. The CDR3 DNA sequence: TGCAGCGTTGGGGCCCCGAGCTCCTACGAGCAGTACTTC.

The gene calls are TRBV30 and TRBJ1-1; D is unresolved. Germline CDR1 reads GTSNPN; CDR2 reads SVGIG (reference sequence). V lost 2 bases, J lost 1 base, and 11 bases lay in between. The CDR3 has 14 amino acids. In DNA, the CDR3 is TGTGCCTGGAGTTTTATTGTGGCGAACACTGAAGCTTTCTTT. It codes for CAWSFIVANTEAFF.

V usage is TRBV9 and J usage is TRBJ2-5; 8 positions match TRBD1. Germline assignment: CDR1 SGDLS and CDR2 YYNGEE. V was pared by 2 bases and J by 1 base, with 4 bases of the junction left unmatched. The CDR3 runs to 15 residues. This chain's CDR3 is CASSVRTGPQETQYF. CDR3 coding DNA: TGTGCCAGCAGCGTTCGGACAGGGCCCCAAGAGACCCAGTACTTC.

The chain has TRBV6-5 and TRBJ1-2, with D possibly matching TRBD1 (5 bases). In germline, CDR1 is MNHEY, CDR2 SVGAGI. V lost 6 bases and J 4 bases, leaving 9 bases between the germline ends. This CDR3 region has 12 residues. The CDR3 region is CASRQAPYGYTF. For the CDR3, the DNA is TGTGCCAGCAGACAGGCCCCCTATGGCTACACCTTC.

CDR3 in DNA: TGTGCCAGCAGTGCGCGGGGGGGCCTCAATGAGCAGTTCTTC. The encoded protein is CASSARGGLNEQFF. The chain is built from TRBV2 and TRBJ2-1; 9 bases match TRBD2. This CDR3 is built from 14 residues. Germline V gene data show CDR1 as SNHLY and CDR2 as FYNNEI. With V trimmed by 4 bases and J by 6 bases, 4 bases remained unmatched.

This clone was seen once. The chain carries TRBV10-2 and TRBJ1-6; D is ambiguous. This CDR3 is built from 15 residues. V lost 0 bases to trimming and J lost 7 bases, with 10 bases between them. Germline V gives CDR1 WSHSY, CDR2 SAAADI. The CDR3 loop reads CASSESQYLNSPLHF. CDR3 in DNA: TGCGCCAGCAGTGAGTCGCAGTACCTCAATTCACCCCTCCACTTT.

The genes are TRBV6-6 and TRBJ2-3, with D maybe TRBD1 (6 bases). Trimming shortened V by 7 bases and J by 5 bases, and 25 bases separated the two germline ends. The CDR3 is made up of 17 amino acids. Germline loops: CDR1 MNHNY, CDR2 SVGAGI (reference sequence). The CDR3 is CASKRSSDSTSRDTQYF. DNA for the CDR3: TGTGCCAGCAAACGATCCTCGGACAGTACCTCCCGAGATACGCAGTATTTT.

The chain couples TRBV20-1 to TRBJ2-1; a possible D gene is TRBD1 (6 bases). This CDR3 contains 11 residues. Trimming took off 7 bases at V and 6 bases at J, with 10 bases between the two ends. Looked up from germline, CDR1 is DFQATT and CDR2 is SNEGSKA (reference sequence). The CDR3 sequence is CSVIQGNEQFF. The CDR3 DNA reads TGCAGTGTTATACAGGGCAATGAGCAGTTCTTC.

The chain combines TRBV7-3 with TRBJ1-1; possibly TRBD1 for D (6 bases). Between the trimmed V and J ends, which lost 6 bases and 0 bases, there was a span of 23 bases. This CDR3 is built from 18 residues. Germline CDR1 reads SGHTA; CDR2 reads FQGTGA. The CDR3 sequence is CASSIRGKIVSVNTEAFF. CDR3 coding DNA: TGTGCCAGCAGTATAAGGGGGAAAATTGTGTCGGTGAACACTGAAGCTTTCTTT.

The chain has TRBV2 and TRBJ2-3, with 9 bases identical to TRBD2. Germline CDR1 SNHLY, CDR2 FYNNEI. This CDR3 region has 14 residues. V lost 6 bases, J lost 12 bases, and 13 bases stayed unmatched. CDR3 loop: CASRAPQGLALQYF. The DNA for the CDR3 is TGTGCCAGCAGGGCCCCCCAGGGACTAGCTCTCCAGTATTTT.

The rearrangement joins TRBV13 to TRBJ1-1, with D perhaps TRBD1 (6 bases). V was cut by 5 bases and J by 4 bases, with 14 bases left in between. CDR3 length equals 14 residues. CDR1 is PRHDT, CDR2 FYEKMQ, per germline (reference sequence). CDR3 coding DNA: TGTGCCAGCAGCAAGACAGGTTCTGTCACTGAAGCTTTCTTT. This gives the protein CASSKTGSVTEAFF.

This clone has only one observation. V gene TRBV5-1 combines with J gene TRBJ1-4, with 9 bases matching TRBD1. Per the germline V gene, CDR1 is SGHRS and CDR2 is YFSETQ. J gave up 8 bases and V 0 bases, and 2 bases lay outside the gene matches. The CDR3 has 14 amino acids. The CDR3, as DNA: TGCGCCAGCAGCTTGGGGGACAGGGACGAAAAACTGTTTTTT. Translating it yields CASSLGDRDEKLFF.

This rearrangement joins TRBV10-3 to TRBJ1-5; 9 nucleotides agree with TRBD1. The CDR3 runs to 14 residues. The V gene end was trimmed by 11 bases and the J gene end by 4 bases; junction bases not matched to a gene: 9. Germline CDR1 and CDR2: ENHRY and SYGVKD. The CDR3 is CASEGTGLNQPQHF. The CDR3 DNA is TGTGCCTCTGAAGGGACAGGGTTAAATCAGCCCCAGCATTTT.

The gene calls are TRBV6-5 and TRBJ2-2; perhaps TRBD2 as D (6 bases). Germline V gene lookup returns CDR1 MNHEY and CDR2 SVGAGI. Trimming took 0 bases from V and 5 from J, leaving 13 bases between them. The length of the CDR3 is 16 residues. The CDR3: CASSYSGQGGTGELFF. CDR3 sequence (DNA): TGTGCCAGCAGTTACTCGGGCCAGGGAGGAACCGGGGAGCTGTTTTTT.

The chain uses TRBV20-1 and TRBJ2-7; D not resolved. With 7 bases removed from V and 2 bases from J, the gap between germline ends came to 9 bases. Germline lookup yields CDR1 DFQATT and CDR2 SNEGSKA (reference sequence). This CDR3 comprises 11 residues. The CDR3 DNA is TGCAGTGTTAGGGCGGCCTACGAGCAGTACTTC. Its translation: CSVRAAYEQYF.

The rearrangement uses TRBV19 and TRBJ1-3; 7 bases align to TRBD1. The V segment lost 5 bases and the J segment 2 bases; nucleotides outside the gene matches: 6. This CDR3 has 15 amino acids. Germline V lookup: CDR1 LNHDA, CDR2 SQIVND (reference sequence). The CDR3 nucleotides read TGTGCCAGTAGTTTCTCGACAGGGACTGGAAACACCATATATTTT. Protein sequence: CASSFSTGTGNTIYF.

This clone has just one count. V and J are TRBV7-9 and TRBJ2-1, with D perhaps being TRBD1 or TRBD2 (6 bases each). From germline, CDR1 is SEHNR and CDR2 FQNEAQ (reference sequence). The CDR3 length is 13 residues. V shed 7 bases and J shed 4 bases, with 11 bases lying between them. CDR3 coding DNA: TGTGCCAGCACCGGGGGACAATACAATGAGCAGTTCTTC. Translation: CASTGGQYNEQFF.